The entry below describes one T cell receptor (beta chain). Its antigen is as yet unknown. The assay was immunoSEQ multiplex PCR, and TCRdb's table has in-frame clones only and misses some. The profile shows 100,000 or so clones, roughly 87% of them singletons. This sample was taken from a study of cytomegalovirus exposure and HLA in healthy donors. Study at large: The roughly 130 validation repertoires, a later analysis reported, used the same platform as the 550 to 700 repertoires from the first cohort. Overall study findings and caveats: The authors enumerated over 150 TCR beta chains as linked to cytomegalovirus. The classifier reportedly diagnosed cytomegalovirus status with high specificity and sensitivity. Many donors shared some public TCRs, even though most TCR sequences were rare.

Sequenced sample: PBMCs. The TCR originated in a man between 18 and 35 years old in good health and CMV-seropositive.

The CDR3 sequence is CASSSGTGISQETQYF. The CDR3 bases are TGTGCCAGCAGCTCGGGGACAGGGATTTCACAAGAGACCCAGTACTTC. V and J are TRBV5-8 and TRBJ2-5, with 9 bases fitting TRBD1. The germline V gene has CDR1 SGHTS and CDR2 YDEGEE. This CDR3 comprises 16 residues. Trimming removed 3 bases from V and 2 bases from J; junction bases left unmatched: 8.